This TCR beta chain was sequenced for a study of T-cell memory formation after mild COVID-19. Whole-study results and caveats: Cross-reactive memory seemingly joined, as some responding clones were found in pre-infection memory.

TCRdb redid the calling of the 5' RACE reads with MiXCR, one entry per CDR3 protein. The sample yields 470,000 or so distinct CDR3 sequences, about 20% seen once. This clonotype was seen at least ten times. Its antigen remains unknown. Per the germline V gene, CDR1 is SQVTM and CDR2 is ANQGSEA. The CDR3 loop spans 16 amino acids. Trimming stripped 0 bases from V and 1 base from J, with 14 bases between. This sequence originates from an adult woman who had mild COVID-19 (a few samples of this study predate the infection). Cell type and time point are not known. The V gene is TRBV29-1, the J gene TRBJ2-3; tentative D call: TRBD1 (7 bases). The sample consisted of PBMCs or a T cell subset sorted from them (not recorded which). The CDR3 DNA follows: TGCAGCGTTGAAGATCGGGGCAGGGGGGGCACAGATACGCAGTATTTT. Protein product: CSVEDRGRGGTDTQYF.